The 27 T cell receptor beta chains below all came from one sample that was sequenced in a study of Tregs in tolerant kidney transplant recipients. The nonmyeloablative bone marrow transplants came from related graft donors, with transient mixed chimerism. The protocol was immunoSEQ multiplex PCR, while the TCRdb copy is restricted to in-frame clones and leaves out a portion. Its table records roughly 15,000 clones. Specimen: CD4+ T cells from blood (PBMCs), collected 12 months after the transplant. Source of these receptors: a human patient who received a combined kidney and bone marrow transplant. Some T cells may have originated in the graft donor.

With regard to this clone: The read stops 3 residues short of the end of the CDR3; the missing end is completed from the germline J gene. The rearrangement uses TRBV20-1 and TRBJ2-7; 14 nucleotides agree with TRBD2. The ends lost 5 bases at V and 3 bases at J; junction bases unmatched: 6. This CDR3 has 15 residues. Looked up from germline, CDR1 is DFQATT and CDR2 is SNEGSKA (reference sequence). The sequenced CDR3 bases are TGCAGTGCTGCGCCGGGACTAGCGGGGGTCTACGAG. Amino acid sequence: CSAAPGLAGVYE. The whole CDR3 sequence is CSAAPGLAGVYEQYF.

A word on this clone: Read data end 3 residues before the CDR3 end; the end is taken from the germline J gene. The J gene is TRBJ2-1, the V gene TRBV7-2, with TRBD1 matching over 11 bases. V lost 4 bases and J lost 3; bases outside the gene matches: 2. The CDR3 has 15 amino acids. CDR1 SGHTA and CDR2 FQGNSA come from the germline V gene. CDR3 region: CASSSDRGLYNEQFF. CDR3 bases read: TGTGCCAGCAGCTCGGACAGGGGGCTCTACAATGAG.

On this clone: Read data end 3 residues before the CDR3 end; the end is taken from the germline J gene. The V gene is TRBV10-3, the J gene TRBJ2-3; 9 bases line up with TRBD2. The CDR3 is 14 amino acids. Unmatched junction bases numbered 7, after V lost 6 bases and J lost 6 bases. CDR1 ENHRY and CDR2 SYGVKD come from the germline V gene. Incomplete CDR3 DNA: TGTGCCATCAGGGCTAGCGGGGCCCCGGATACG. It codes for CAIRASGAPDT. In full, the CDR3 reads CAIRASGAPDTQYF.

In the case of this clone: The DNA ends 3 residues before the CDR3 does, and the rest of the CDR3 is filled in from the germline J gene. V usage is TRBV20-1 and J usage is TRBJ1-3; D gene ambiguous. Trimming removed 4 bases at V and 0 bases at J, with 28 bases between. Germline CDR1 reads DFQATT; CDR2 reads SNEGSKA (reference sequence). This CDR3 is 20 amino acids long. CDR3 in amino acids: CSAIRLVHPSLTSSGNTIYF. CDR3 bases read: TGCAGTGCTATACGCCTGGTACACCCTAGCCTAACCTCCTCTGGAAACACC.

Worth noting for this clone: A read error may account for a junction end that differs from germline. The DNA ends 3 residues before the CDR3 does, and the rest of the CDR3 is filled in from the germline J gene. The chain carries TRBV4-2 and TRBJ1-3; 7 bases agree with TRBD1. Germline V gene data show CDR1 as LGHNA and CDR2 as YNFKEQ. This CDR3 is built from 16 residues. The CDR3 DNA, read in part, is TGCGCCAGCAGCCGACTCGGACAGGAGTGGGGAAACACC. Residues: CASSRLGQEWGNT. The full CDR3 reads CASSRLGQEWGNTIYF.

According to its frequency, this clone is medium-sized. With the read ending 3 residues before the CDR3 end, the germline J gene is used to fill in that end. V gene TRBV20-1 combines with J gene TRBJ2-1; TRBD2 aligns across 9 bases. Germline assignment: CDR1 DFQATT and CDR2 SNEGSKA (reference sequence). The CDR3 is 15 amino acids. Germline trimming cut 0 bases from V and 8 bases from J; bases unmatched to any gene: 8. The DNA read from the CDR3 is TGCAGTGCTAGAGATGGCGGGAGGGCCTTCGATGAG. Its protein is CSARDGGRAFDE. The complete CDR3 protein is CSARDGGRAFDEQFF.

About this clone itself: The CDR3 end is not reached by the read, which stops 3 residues before it; the germline J gene fills it in. This chain uses TRBV20-1 with TRBJ2-1; the D is unclear. V gave up 0 bases and J gave up 5 bases, with 14 bases separating them. CDR1 is DFQATT, CDR2 SNEGSKA, per germline (reference sequence). The CDR3 spans 15 residues. The sequenced part of the CDR3 DNA is TGCAGTGCTAGAGAGTGGAGACTGCCAAACAATGAG. Translation gives CSAREWRLPNNE. In full, the CDR3 is CSAREWRLPNNEQFF.

In regard to this clone: The missing CDR3 end, 3 residues past where the read stops, is filled in from the germline J gene. The J gene is TRBJ1-2, the V gene TRBV7-2; TRBD1 agrees at 10 bases. With 4 bases clipped from V and 4 bases from J, the junction kept 6 bases outside the gene matches. The CDR3 length is 15 residues. Germline values: CDR1 SGHTA, CDR2 FQGNSA. This CDR3 reads CASSWDRGPGYGYTF. The sequenced CDR3 bases are TGTGCCAGCAGCTGGGACAGGGGCCCAGGCTATGGC.

As for this clone: Read data end 3 residues before the CDR3 end; the end is taken from the germline J gene. The gene calls are TRBV13 and TRBJ2-3; 9 positions match TRBD1. The germline V gene has CDR1 PRHDT and CDR2 FYEKMQ (reference sequence). V shed 4 bases and J 3 bases; nucleotides not matched to a gene: 2. The CDR3 is made up of 14 amino acids. CDR3 protein: CASSSTGGTDTQYF. The sequenced CDR3 bases are TGTGCCAGCAGCTCGACAGGGGGAACAGATACG. Full variable domain (remainder filled in from reference TRBV13 and TRBJ2-3): AAGVIQSPRHLIKEKRETATLKCYPIPRHDTVYWYQQGPGQDPQFLISFYEKMQSDKGSIPDRFSAQQFSDYHSELNMSSLELGDSALYFCASSSTGGTDTQYFGPGTRLTVL.

As regards this clone: With the read ending 3 residues before the CDR3 end, the germline J gene is used to fill in that end. The chain employs TRBV19 and TRBJ2-1; the match to TRBD1 covers 8 bases. From germline, CDR1 is LNHDA and CDR2 SQIVND (reference sequence). V lost 5 bases and J lost 4; bases outside the gene matches: 13. The CDR3 sequence is 17 residues long. CDR3 amino acids: CASSALIEGQVYNEQFF. The sequenced part of the CDR3 DNA is TGTGCCAGTAGTGCATTAATTGAGGGACAGGTTTACAATGAG.

Details on this clone: The sequenced fragment ends 3 residues before the CDR3 boundary, so the rest is inferred from the germline J gene. The chain joins TRBV5-1 to TRBJ2-5; the match to TRBD1 covers 11 bases. The CDR3 spans 15 residues. The V gene's germline CDR1 is SGHRS and CDR2 YFSETQ. V gave up 4 bases and J gave up 7 bases; unmatched junction bases: 9. Partial CDR3 DNA: TGCGCCAGCAGCGCGGACGGACAGGGGGCCGGGACC. Protein: CASSADGQGAGT. The full CDR3 sequence reads CASSADGQGAGTQYF.

Worth noting for this clone: Read sequence stops 3 residues before the CDR3 end, and the germline J gene provides the missing end. V usage is TRBV20-1 and J usage is TRBJ2-3; 9 bases are a match to TRBD2. V trimming: 6 bases; J trimming: 4 bases; junction bases outside the gene matches: 14. The CDR3 consists of 16 residues. The germline V gene has CDR1 DFQATT and CDR2 SNEGSKA (reference sequence). The CDR3 region is CSAHDSRRGRADTQYF. CDR3 DNA, as far as it was read: TGCAGTGCGCACGACTCGAGACGCGGGAGGGCAGATACG.

A word on this clone: Coverage ceases 3 residues before the CDR3 finishes, and the germline J gene fills in the end. The chain employs TRBV7-2 and TRBJ2-6; 8 bases align to TRBD1. With V trimmed by 3 bases and J by 9 bases, 4 bases remained unmatched. Per the germline V gene, CDR1 is SGHTA and CDR2 is FQGNSA. The CDR3 is 14 amino acids. The sequenced CDR3 bases are TGTGCCAGCAGCTTCCCCGGGACAGGCAACGTC. Translated, it gives CASSFPGTGNV. The whole CDR3 protein is CASSFPGTGNVLTF.

CDR3 bases read: TGTGCCAGTAGTGAGACTAGCGGGAGAGATACG. As protein: CASSETSGRDT. The whole CDR3 protein reads CASSETSGRDTQYF. The chain is built from TRBV19 and TRBJ2-3, with 12 bases aligning to TRBD2. With the read ending 3 residues before the CDR3 end, the germline J gene is used to fill in that end. The germline V gene encodes CDR1 LNHDA and CDR2 SQIVND (reference sequence). This CDR3 spans 14 amino acids. Unmatched junction bases numbered 2, after V lost 5 bases and J lost 5 bases.

About this clone: The missing CDR3 end, 3 residues past where the read stops, is filled in from the germline J gene. The chain joins TRBV5-6 to TRBJ1-2; TRBD1 aligns across 9 bases. This CDR3 comprises 13 residues. V shed 4 bases and J 6 bases; nucleotides not matched to a gene: 4. Germline V CDR1 and CDR2: SGHDT, YYEEEE. The CDR3 here is CASSGDRGNGYTF. The covered CDR3 bases are TGTGCCAGCAGCGGCGACAGGGGGAATGGC.

Of note for this clone: Coverage ceases 3 residues before the CDR3 finishes, and the germline J gene fills in the end. The chain couples TRBV7-3 to TRBJ2-5; 7 positions agree with TRBD1. V lost 5 bases to trimming and J lost 0 bases; unmatched junction nucleotides: 0. Germline V CDR1 and CDR2: SGHTA, FQGTGA. The CDR3 extends over 13 amino acids. CDR3 protein: CASSTGDQETQYF. CDR3 DNA (partial): TGTGCCAGCAGCACAGGGGACCAAGAGACC. The full variable domain, completed using reference TRBV7-3 and TRBJ2-5, is GAGVSQTPSNKVTEKGKYVELRCDPISGHTALYWYRQSLGQGPEFLIYFQGTGAADDSGLPNDRFFAVRPEGSVSTLKIQRTERGDSAVYLCASSTGDQETQYFGPGTRLLVL.

Notes on this clone: The CDR3 extends 3 residues past the end of the read, so its final part is completed from the germline J gene. The chain couples TRBV19 to TRBJ1-5, with a possible D match to TRBD1 (5 bases). Germline CDR1 is LNHDA and CDR2 is SQIVND (reference sequence). The CDR3 covers 15 residues. V was shortened by 5 bases and J by 1 base, with 12 bases between the two germline ends. CDR3 sequence reads: CASSYHRISNQPQHF. The CDR3 bases that were read are TGTGCCAGTAGTTATCACAGGATAAGCAATCAGCCC.

Comment on this clone: The read finishes 3 residues shy of the CDR3 end, and the germline J gene is used to complete it. J is TRBJ2-7 and V is TRBV20-1; TRBD2 aligns across 7 bases. This CDR3 contains 15 residues. J was trimmed by 4 bases and V by 0 bases; bases with no gene match: 9. Germline CDR1 is DFQATT and CDR2 is SNEGSKA (reference sequence). The DNA read from the CDR3 is TGCAGTGCTAGAGATTCGCTACTAGCGCTATACGAG. Its translation: CSARDSLLALYE. The complete CDR3 sequence is CSARDSLLALYEQYF.

Notes on this clone: The DNA ends 3 residues before the CDR3 does, and the rest of the CDR3 is filled in from the germline J gene. This chain links TRBV5-1 with TRBJ2-2, with TRBD2 as a possible D gene (6 bases). The length of the CDR3 is 15 residues. Germline values: CDR1 SGHRS, CDR2 YFSETQ. V was pared by 2 bases and J by 1 base, with 9 bases between. The sequenced part of the CDR3 DNA is TGCGCCAGCAGCTTAGCGGGCTGGAACACCGGGGAG. Its translation is CASSLAGWNTGE. The entire CDR3 sequence reads CASSLAGWNTGELFF. Full variable domain (outside the CDR3, taken from reference TRBV5-1 and TRBJ2-2): KAGVTQTPRYLIKTRGQQVTLSCSPISGHRSVSWYQQTPGQGLQFLFEYFSETQRNKGNFPGRFSGRQFSNSRSEMNVSTLELGDSALYLCASSLAGWNTGELFFGEGSRLTVL.

Note on this clone: The read ends 3 residues before the CDR3 terminus; that terminus is restored from the germline J gene. The rearrangement uses TRBV10-3 and TRBJ1-2; TRBD1 might be the D (6 bases). V was clipped by 7 bases and J by 3 bases, with 12 bases between them. The CDR3 runs 13 residues. In germline, CDR1 is ENHRY, CDR2 SYGVKD. This CDR3 reads CAIKDRLHYGYTF. CDR3 bases read: TGTGCCATCAAAGACAGGCTTCACTATGGC.

With regard to this clone: One end of the junction is discordant with germline, which a read error may explain. The CDR3 end falls 3 residues outside the read, so it is completed with the germline J gene. V is TRBV4-2 and J is TRBJ1-5; D gene unclear. Germline V gene data show CDR1 as LGHNA and CDR2 as YNFKEQ. The CDR3 is 14 residues long. Here the CDR3 reads CASSQVEGRQPQHF. The sequenced CDR3 bases are TGCGCCAGCAGCCAAGTCGAAGGGCGACAGCCC.

Worth noting for this clone: The CDR3 end lies 3 residues beyond the end of the read and is filled in from the germline J gene. The chain has TRBV4-2 and TRBJ1-1, with TRBD1 matching over 9 bases. The ends lost 2 bases at V and 2 bases at J; junction bases unmatched: 9. Germline lookup yields CDR1 LGHNA and CDR2 YNFKEQ. The CDR3 totals 17 residues. CDR3 in amino acids: CASSQPYTGQGNTEAFF. The sequenced part of the CDR3 DNA is TGTGCCAGCAGCCAACCTTACACGGGACAGGGAAACACTGAA.

This clone counts as medium-sized by frequency. The CDR3 end lies 3 residues beyond the end of the read and is filled in from the germline J gene. The chain has TRBV7-2 and TRBJ2-4; TRBD2 is a possible D gene (5 bases). CDR3 length: 13 residues. In germline, CDR1 is SGHTA, CDR2 FQGNSA. The germline V and J ends were trimmed by 1 base and 8 bases, with 9 bases remaining between them. The chain's CDR3 is CASSLGGRDIQYF. The CDR3 bases that were read are TGTGCCAGCAGCTTAGGAGGGCGGGACATT.

Comment on this clone: The read halts 3 residues ahead of the CDR3 end, with the missing end drawn from the germline J gene. The chain uses TRBV5-1 and TRBJ2-2; TRBD2 matches 7 bases. This CDR3 contains 16 residues. J gave up 5 bases and V 0 bases, and 7 bases lay outside the gene matches. CDR1 and CDR2 (germline): SGHRS, YFSETQ. CDR3 DNA (partial): TGCGCCAGCAGCTTGGCGCCTAGCGGAGAGACCGGGGAG. Translating gives CASSLAPSGETGE. The complete CDR3 reads CASSLAPSGETGELFF.

Notes on this clone: The CDR3 end falls 3 residues outside the read, so it is completed with the germline J gene. This chain links TRBV20-1 with TRBJ2-1; 9 nucleotides agree with TRBD1. Trimming removed 3 bases from V and 9 bases from J; junction bases left unmatched: 6. The CDR3 sequence is 13 residues long. From germline, CDR1 is DFQATT and CDR2 SNEGSKA (reference sequence). CDR3 DNA, as far as it was read: TGCAGTGCTAGGAGGGACAGGGAGGGTGAG. This encodes CSARRDREGE. The complete CDR3 protein is CSARRDREGEQFF.

As for this clone: The read halts 3 residues ahead of the CDR3 end, with the missing end drawn from the germline J gene. The chain couples TRBV6-2 or TRBV6-3 to TRBJ1-1; D call uncertain. The V gene lost 5 bases and the J gene lost 3 bases, with 10 bases spanning the gap. The CDR3 has 13 residues. From germline, CDR1 is MNHEY and CDR2 SVGEGT. The chain's CDR3 is CASSGGEDTEAFF. The CDR3 bases that were read are TGTGCCAGCAGTGGCGGGGAGGACACTGAA.

About this clone itself: From the germline J gene comes the end of the CDR3, since the read stops 3 residues before it. The rearrangement links TRBV6-2 or TRBV6-3 to TRBJ1-2; 7 nucleotides align to TRBD1. The ends lost 2 bases at V and 4 bases at J; junction bases unmatched: 1. The CDR3 covers 13 residues. Germline V gene data show CDR1 as MNHEY and CDR2 as SVGEGT. CDR3 in amino acids: CASSYAGGYGYTF. CDR3 DNA, as far as it was read: TGTGCCAGCAGTTACGCAGGGGGCTATGGC.